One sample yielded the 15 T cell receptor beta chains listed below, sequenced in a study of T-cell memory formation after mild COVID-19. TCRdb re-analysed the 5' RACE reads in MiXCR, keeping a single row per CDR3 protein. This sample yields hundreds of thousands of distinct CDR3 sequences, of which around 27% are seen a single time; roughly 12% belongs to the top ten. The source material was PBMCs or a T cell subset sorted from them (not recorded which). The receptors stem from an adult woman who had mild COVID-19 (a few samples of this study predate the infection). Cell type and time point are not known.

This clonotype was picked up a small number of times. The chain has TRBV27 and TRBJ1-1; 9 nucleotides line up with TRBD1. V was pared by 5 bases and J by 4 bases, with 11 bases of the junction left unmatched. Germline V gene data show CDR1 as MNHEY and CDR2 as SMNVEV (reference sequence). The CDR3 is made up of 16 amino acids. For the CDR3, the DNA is TGTGCCAGCAGTGCCACAGGGGGCGCCTTGGCCACTGAAGCTTTCTTT. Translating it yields CASSATGGALATEAFF.

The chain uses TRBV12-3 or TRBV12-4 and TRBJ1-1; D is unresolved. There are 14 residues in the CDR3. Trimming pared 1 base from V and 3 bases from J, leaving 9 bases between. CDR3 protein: CASSLVRGYTEAFF. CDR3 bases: TGTGCCAGCAGTTTAGTACGGGGTTACACTGAAGCTTTCTTT.

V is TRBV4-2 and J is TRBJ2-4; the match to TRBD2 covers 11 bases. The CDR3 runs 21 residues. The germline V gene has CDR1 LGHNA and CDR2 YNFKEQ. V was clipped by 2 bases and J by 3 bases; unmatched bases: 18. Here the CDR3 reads CASSQTQVGASGGTNKNIQYF. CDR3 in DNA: TGTGCCAGCAGCCAAACCCAGGTGGGGGCTAGCGGGGGGACGAACAAAAACATTCAGTACTTC.

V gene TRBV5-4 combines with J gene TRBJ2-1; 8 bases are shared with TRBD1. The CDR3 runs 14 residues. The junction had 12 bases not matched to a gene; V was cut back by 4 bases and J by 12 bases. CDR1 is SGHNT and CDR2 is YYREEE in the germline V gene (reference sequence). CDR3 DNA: TGTGCCAGCAGCGGAGGACAGGGCCCCCATGGGCAGTTCTTC. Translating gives CASSGGQGPHGQFF.

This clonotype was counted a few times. CDR3 residues: CASSWDRGPEYF. The CDR3 region has the DNA TGTGCCAGCAGTTGGGACAGGGGGCCGGAGTACTTC. The chain is built from TRBV12-3 or TRBV12-4 and TRBJ2-7; 12 bases align to TRBD1. This CDR3 spans 12 amino acids. The V gene end was trimmed by 4 bases and the J gene end by 11 bases; junction bases not matched to a gene: 3.

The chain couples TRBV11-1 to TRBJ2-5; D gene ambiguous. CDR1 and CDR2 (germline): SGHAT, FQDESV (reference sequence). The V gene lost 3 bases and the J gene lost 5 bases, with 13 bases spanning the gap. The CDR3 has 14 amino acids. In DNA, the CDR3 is TGTGCCAGCAGCTTCTATCTCCTTGGGGAGACCCAGTACTTC. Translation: CASSFYLLGETQYF.

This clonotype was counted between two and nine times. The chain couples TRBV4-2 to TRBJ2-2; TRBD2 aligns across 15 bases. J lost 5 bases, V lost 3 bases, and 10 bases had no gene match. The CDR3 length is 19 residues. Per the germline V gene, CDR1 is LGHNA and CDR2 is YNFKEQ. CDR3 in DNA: TGTGCCAGCAGCCAGGACCCGGGACTAGCGGGAGGCAGAACCGGGGAGCTGTTTTTT. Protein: CASSQDPGLAGGRTGELFF.

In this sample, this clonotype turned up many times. In nucleotides, the CDR3 is TGTGCCAGCAGCCCTTCCCTCGGACAGGGTGGTCAGCCCCAGCATTTT. Translation gives CASSPSLGQGGQPQHF. The rearrangement links TRBV9 to TRBJ1-5; 8 nucleotides agree with TRBD1. The CDR3 runs 16 residues. V was clipped by 4 bases and J by 6 bases; unmatched bases: 12. Looked up from germline, CDR1 is SGDLS and CDR2 is YYNGEE.

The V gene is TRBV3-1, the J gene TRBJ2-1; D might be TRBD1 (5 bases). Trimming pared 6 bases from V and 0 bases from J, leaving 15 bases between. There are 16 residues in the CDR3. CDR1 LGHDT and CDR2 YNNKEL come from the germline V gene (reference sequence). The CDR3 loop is CASRKKGPSSYNEQFF. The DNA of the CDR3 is TGTGCCAGCAGGAAGAAGGGGCCCAGCTCCTACAATGAGCAGTTCTTC.

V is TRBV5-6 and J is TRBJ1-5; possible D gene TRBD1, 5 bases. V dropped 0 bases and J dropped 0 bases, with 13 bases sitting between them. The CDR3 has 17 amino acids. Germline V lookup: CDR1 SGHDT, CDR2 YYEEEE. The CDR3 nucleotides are TGTGCCAGCAGCTTGGACGGCGGGACCTATAGCAATCAGCCCCAGCATTTT. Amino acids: CASSLDGGTYSNQPQHF.

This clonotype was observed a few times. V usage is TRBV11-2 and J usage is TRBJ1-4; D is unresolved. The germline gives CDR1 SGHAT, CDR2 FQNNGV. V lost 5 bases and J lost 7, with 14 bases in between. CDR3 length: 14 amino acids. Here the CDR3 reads CASSPVPGSEKLFF. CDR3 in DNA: TGTGCCAGCAGCCCCGTCCCGGGAAGTGAAAAACTGTTTTTT.

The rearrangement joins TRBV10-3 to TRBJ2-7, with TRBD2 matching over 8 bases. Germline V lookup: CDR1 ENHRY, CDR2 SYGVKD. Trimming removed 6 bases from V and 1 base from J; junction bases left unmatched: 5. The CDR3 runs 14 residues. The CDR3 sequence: CAIRITGGSYEQYF. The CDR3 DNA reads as TGTGCCATCAGGATTACGGGGGGGTCCTACGAGCAGTACTTC.

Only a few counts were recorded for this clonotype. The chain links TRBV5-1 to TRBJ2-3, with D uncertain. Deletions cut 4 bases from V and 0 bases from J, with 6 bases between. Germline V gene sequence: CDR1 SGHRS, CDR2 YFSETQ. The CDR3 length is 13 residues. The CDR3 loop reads CASSKDSTDTQYF. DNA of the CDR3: TGCGCCAGCAGCAAGGACAGCACAGATACGCAGTATTTT.

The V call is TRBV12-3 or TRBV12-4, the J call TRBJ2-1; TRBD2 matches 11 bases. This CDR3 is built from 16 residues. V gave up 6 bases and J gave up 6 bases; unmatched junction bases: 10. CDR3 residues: CASSFRYSGGANEQFF. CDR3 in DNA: TGTGCCAGCAGCTTTAGATATAGCGGGGGGGCCAATGAGCAGTTCTTC.

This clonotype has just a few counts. The CDR3 is CAWNGGYNEQFF. The CDR3 DNA reads as TGTGCCTGGAACGGCGGCTACAATGAGCAGTTCTTC. V is TRBV30 and J is TRBJ2-1; D is ambiguous. CDR3 length: 12 amino acids. Trimming stripped 4 bases from V and 3 bases from J, with 7 bases between. Germline V gene sequence: CDR1 GTSNPN, CDR2 SVGIG (reference sequence).